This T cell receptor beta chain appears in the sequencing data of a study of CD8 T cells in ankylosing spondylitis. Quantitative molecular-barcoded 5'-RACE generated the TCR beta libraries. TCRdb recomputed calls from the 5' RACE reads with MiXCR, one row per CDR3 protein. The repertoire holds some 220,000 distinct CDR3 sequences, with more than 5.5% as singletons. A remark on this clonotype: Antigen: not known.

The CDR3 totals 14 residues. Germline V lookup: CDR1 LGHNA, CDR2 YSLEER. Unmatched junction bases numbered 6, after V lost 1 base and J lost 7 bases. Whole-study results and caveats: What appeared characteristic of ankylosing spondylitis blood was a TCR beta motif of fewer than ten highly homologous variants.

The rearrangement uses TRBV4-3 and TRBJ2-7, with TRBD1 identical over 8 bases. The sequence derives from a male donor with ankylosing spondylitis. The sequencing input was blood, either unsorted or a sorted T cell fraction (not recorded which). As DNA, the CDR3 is TGCGCCAGCAGCCAAGCGGTCACAGGGGGGGAGCAGTACTTC. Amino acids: CASSQAVTGGEQYF.